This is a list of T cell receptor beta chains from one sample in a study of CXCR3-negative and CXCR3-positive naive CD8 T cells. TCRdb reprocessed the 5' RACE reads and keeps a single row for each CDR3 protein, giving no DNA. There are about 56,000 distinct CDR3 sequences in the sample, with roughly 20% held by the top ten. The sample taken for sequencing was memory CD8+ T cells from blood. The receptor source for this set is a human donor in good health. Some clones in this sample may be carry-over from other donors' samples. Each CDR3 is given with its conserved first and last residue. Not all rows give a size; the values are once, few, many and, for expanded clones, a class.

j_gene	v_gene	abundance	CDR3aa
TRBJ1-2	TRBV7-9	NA	CASSLGGRERHGYTF
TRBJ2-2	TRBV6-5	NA	CASSYIDTGELFF
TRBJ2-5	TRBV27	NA	CASSLNRQETQYF
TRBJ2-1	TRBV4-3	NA	CASSPGLLASLEQFF
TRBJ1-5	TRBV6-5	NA	CASSYSGQPQHF
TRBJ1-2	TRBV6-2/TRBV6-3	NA	CASSYHGTIDWNYGYTF
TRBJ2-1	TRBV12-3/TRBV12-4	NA	CASSLAGSYNEQFF
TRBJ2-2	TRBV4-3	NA	CASSLGGGTGELFF
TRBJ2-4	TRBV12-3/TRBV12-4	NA	CATSRAKNIQYF
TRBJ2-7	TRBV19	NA	CASIRRTNVDEQYF
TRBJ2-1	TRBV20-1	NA	CSALNRGNEQFF
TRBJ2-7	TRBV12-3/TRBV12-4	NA	CASGTGTGGYEQYF
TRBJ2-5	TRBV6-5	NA	CASSYSGFQETQYF
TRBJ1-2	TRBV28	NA	CASSFYRTNRDGYTF
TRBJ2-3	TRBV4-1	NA	CASSEEGGAGADTQYF
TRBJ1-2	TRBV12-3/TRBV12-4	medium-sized	CASRDSGGGYTF
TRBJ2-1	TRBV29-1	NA	CSVGASNEQFF
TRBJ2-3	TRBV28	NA	CASSSLRAQRASTDTQYF
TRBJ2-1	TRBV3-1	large	CASSQGTSGIVFEQFF
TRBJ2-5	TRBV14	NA	CASSQQAGTETQYF
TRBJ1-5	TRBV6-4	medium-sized	CASSSEPHQPQHF
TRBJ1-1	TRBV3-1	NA	CASRSNRQGAYTEAFF
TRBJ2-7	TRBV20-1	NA	CSARANRDTYEQYF
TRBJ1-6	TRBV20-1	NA	CSASETETSPLHF